This T cell receptor beta chain was sequenced during a study of human T cells and chemical hapten exposure. Study-wide background: Small pooled library volume differences mainly caused per-sample TCR yield variation. Study conclusions and caveats: Counts of TCRs above 1 in 1000 frequency stayed unchanged with DPC sensitization.

With 4 bases clipped from V and 6 bases from J, the junction kept 11 bases outside the gene matches. This CDR3 region has 15 residues. CDR1 SGHRS and CDR2 YFSETQ come from the germline V gene. Regarding time point: healthy volunteer bleed at 6 weeks. RNA extraction used unfractionated whole blood as the source of total RNA. The sample holds many counts of this clonotype. No antigen is known for it. What the library attached to individual cDNA molecules were unique molecular identifiers. TCRdb itself ran the RACE reads through MiXCR, one entry per CDR3 protein. The sample has approximately 59,000 distinct CDR3 sequences, around 6.5% seen once.

This sequence originates from a female donor in good health. Some clones in this sample may be carry-over from other donors' samples. The sequencing sample was made of whole blood. The chain couples TRBV5-1 to TRBJ2-3; 7 nucleotides align to TRBD2. The CDR3, as DNA: TGCGCCAGCAGCAGCGGGGAGGGCCTGGTGGATACGCAGTATTTT. It translates to CASSSGEGLVDTQYF.